Each of the 25 T cell receptor beta chains below was sequenced from the same sample in a study of Tregs in tolerant kidney transplant recipients. These receptors have no identified antigens. The protocol was immunoSEQ multiplex PCR, while the TCRdb copy is restricted to in-frame clones and leaves out a portion. The sample includes approximately 20,000 clones, 65% of them seen just once. The sample was Tregs from blood cultured with allogeneic cells. These TCRs come from a human donor in good health.

This clone occurred a few times. The rearrangement links TRBV6-6 to TRBJ2-3; no reliable D call. The CDR3 sequence is 14 residues long. Germline-derived CDR1 and CDR2 are MNHNY and SVGAGI (reference sequence). Trimming left V 0 bases short and J 2 bases short, with 6 bases between. The CDR3 loop reads CASSYSEITDTQYF. CDR3 nucleotides: TGTGCCAGCAGTTACTCGGAGATCACAGATACGCAGTATTTT.

J is TRBJ2-1 and V is TRBV28; TRBD2 is a possible D gene (6 bases). Germline V lookup: CDR1 MDHEN, CDR2 SYDVKM. The CDR3 has 16 amino acids. V shed 1 base and J shed 7 bases, with 17 bases lying between them. CDR3 sequence (DNA): TGTGCCAGCAGTTTATATTACGGGAGTGGTGGAAATGAGCAGTTCTTC. Translated, it gives CASSLYYGSGGNEQFF.

V gene TRBV18 combines with J gene TRBJ2-2; D uncertain. Germline values: CDR1 KGHSH, CDR2 LQKENI. Trimming pared 2 bases from V and 4 bases from J, leaving 11 bases between. The CDR3 is 15 amino acids. CDR3 in amino acids: CASSPMAALTGELFF. The CDR3 DNA reads TGTGCCAGCTCACCAATGGCAGCCCTCACCGGGGAGCTGTTTTTT. The full variable domain, completed using reference TRBV18 and TRBJ2-2, is NAGVMQNPRHLVRRRGQEARLRCSPMKGHSHVYWYRQLPEEGLKFMVYLQKENIIDESGMPKERFSAEFPKEGPSILRIQQVVRGDSAAYFCASSPMAALTGELFFGEGSRLTVL.

This clone showed up just once. This sequence joins TRBV5-5 and TRBJ1-5; no reliable D call. CDR1 is SGHKS, CDR2 YYEKEE, per germline (reference sequence). V gave up 0 bases and J gave up 7 bases, with 17 bases separating them. This CDR3 has 16 residues. CDR3 amino acids: CASSLVFYSGSQPQHF. Written as DNA, the CDR3 is TGTGCCAGCAGCTTGGTCTTTTATTCGGGGAGCCAGCCCCAGCATTTT.

The rearrangement joins TRBV5-1 to TRBJ2-2; D might be TRBD2 (5 bases). CDR1 is SGHRS and CDR2 is YFSETQ in the germline V gene. Trimming stripped 0 bases from V and 3 bases from J, with 6 bases between. The CDR3 extends over 14 amino acids. In nucleotides, the CDR3 is TGCGCCAGCAGCTTGGCCGGGGACACCGGGGAGCTGTTTTTT. Translating it yields CASSLAGDTGELFF.

This clone turned up a few times. The chain links TRBV19 to TRBJ1-5; a weak D match, TRBD1 (5 bases). This CDR3 is built from 17 residues. Trimming shortened V by 2 bases and J by 7 bases, and 21 bases separated the two germline ends. Germline assignment: CDR1 LNHDA and CDR2 SQIVND (reference sequence). CDR3 loop: CASSIQGGLTGWQPQHF. CDR3 sequence (DNA): TGTGCCAGTAGTATACAGGGAGGCCTAACCGGATGGCAGCCCCAGCATTTT.

The chain combines TRBV4-1 with TRBJ2-5; 7 bases align to TRBD1. Germline values: CDR1 MGHRA, CDR2 YSYEKL. The CDR3 loop spans 15 amino acids. Germline trimming cut 4 bases from V and 6 bases from J; bases unmatched to any gene: 11. Written as DNA, the CDR3 is TGCGCCAGCAGCCCCACACAGGGGTCCCCGAAGACCCAGTACTTC. Translating it yields CASSPTQGSPKTQYF.

The chain couples TRBV6-6 to TRBJ2-7; TRBD1 agrees at 8 bases. The germline V gene has CDR1 MNHNY and CDR2 SVGAGI (reference sequence). The CDR3 is 15 amino acids. The V gene end was trimmed by 0 bases and the J gene end by 4 bases; junction bases not matched to a gene: 5. The DNA of the CDR3 is TGTGCCAGCAGTTACTCGGCAGGGGGCGAGTACGAGCAGTACTTC. It is translated as CASSYSAGGEYEQYF.

This chain joins TRBV10-1 and TRBJ2-3, with D unresolved. The V end lost 3 bases, the J end lost 2 bases, and 15 bases lay between the germline ends. The CDR3 is made up of 16 amino acids. Germline loops: CDR1 WNHNN, CDR2 SYGVQD (reference sequence). CDR3 loop: CASSEDPIDITDTQYF. The CDR3 DNA sequence: TGCGCCAGCAGTGAAGACCCCATCGATATCACAGATACGCAGTATTTT.

This clone appeared once. J is TRBJ2-1 and V is TRBV9, with 10 bases aligning to TRBD2. The CDR3 has 19 residues. V was pared by 3 bases and J by 3 bases, with 15 bases of the junction left unmatched. Germline-derived CDR1 and CDR2 are SGDLS and YYNGEE. DNA for the CDR3: TGTGCCAGCAGCGGATCTAGCGGGGGACCCCCGATGATCTACAATGAGCAGTTCTTC. It codes for CASSGSSGGPPMIYNEQFF.

This clone was seen a few times. The CDR3 DNA reads as TGTGCCAGCTCACTCACAAGGGACGGCTACACCTTC. Encoded protein: CASSLTRDGYTF. The V gene is TRBV18, the J gene TRBJ1-2, with D tentatively TRBD1 (5 bases). The CDR3 extends over 12 amino acids. V lost 4 bases to trimming and J lost 8 bases, with 11 bases between them. Germline lookup yields CDR1 KGHSH and CDR2 LQKENI. Using reference TRBV18 and TRBJ1-2 for the parts outside the CDR3, the full variable domain is NAGVMQNPRHLVRRRGQEARLRCSPMKGHSHVYWYRQLPEEGLKFMVYLQKENIIDESGMPKERFSAEFPKEGPSILRIQQVVRGDSAAYFCASSLTRDGYTFGSGTRLTVV.

This clone has only a few counts. This chain uses TRBV10-3 with TRBJ1-2, with TRBD1 matching 8 bases. The CDR3 has 14 amino acids. The V segment lost 3 bases and the J segment 8 bases; nucleotides outside the gene matches: 8. Per the germline V gene, CDR1 is ENHRY and CDR2 is SYGVKD. CDR3 in amino acids: CAISDYSGGYGYTF. CDR3 in DNA: TGTGCCATCAGTGACTATTCAGGGGGCTACGGCTACACCTTC.

V is TRBV10-3 and J is TRBJ1-4; tentative D call: TRBD1 (5 bases). V shed 1 base and J shed 4 bases, with 10 bases lying between them. CDR3 length equals 15 residues. Germline V gene sequence: CDR1 ENHRY, CDR2 SYGVKD. The CDR3: CAISEWGKGNEKLFF. DNA of the CDR3: TGTGCCATCAGTGAGTGGGGCAAGGGTAATGAAAAACTGTTTTTT.

The gene calls are TRBV30 and TRBJ2-1, with D possibly TRBD2 on 5 matching bases. The CDR3 totals 13 residues. The V gene's germline CDR1 is GTSNPN and CDR2 SVGIG (reference sequence). Trimming shortened V by 1 base and J by 8 bases, and 12 bases separated the two germline ends. The CDR3 is CAWSGGLAHEQFF. The CDR3 coding sequence is TGTGCCTGGAGTGGTGGGCTAGCCCATGAGCAGTTCTTC.

In this sample, this clone turned up a few times. The rearrangement links TRBV25-1 to TRBJ2-1; D is perhaps TRBD2 (6 bases). This CDR3 has 15 amino acids. Trimming pared 7 bases from V and 0 bases from J, leaving 13 bases between. Germline-derived CDR1 and CDR2 are MGHDK and SYGVNS. The CDR3 protein is CASTSAGGSYNEQFF. CDR3 sequence (DNA): TGTGCCAGCACCTCAGCGGGTGGCTCCTACAATGAGCAGTTCTTC.

The rearrangement uses TRBV7-2 and TRBJ2-5, with 8 nucleotides matching TRBD1. The ends lost 5 bases at V and 5 bases at J; junction bases unmatched: 10. In germline, CDR1 is SGHTA, CDR2 FQGNSA. There are 15 residues in the CDR3. The CDR3 spells CASSRQGTLFETQYF. CDR3 in DNA: TGTGCCAGCAGCCGACAGGGGACTCTCTTCGAGACCCAGTACTTC.

In DNA form, the CDR3 reads TGTGCCAGCAGTGACGGCGGTTATCGGGTCGGGGAGCTGTTTTTT. This encodes CASSDGGYRVGELFF. The rearrangement links TRBV2 to TRBJ2-2; no reliable D call. Germline CDR1 reads SNHLY; CDR2 reads FYNNEI. The length of the CDR3 is 15 residues. V lost 3 bases to trimming and J lost 7 bases, with 15 bases between them. Full variable domain (outside the CDR3, taken from reference TRBV2 and TRBJ2-2): EPEVTQTPSHQVTQMGQEVILRCVPISNHLYFYWYRQILGQKVEFLVSFYNNEISEKSEIFDDQFSVERPDGSNFTLKIRSTKLEDSAMYFCASSDGGYRVGELFFGEGSRLTVL.

This chain connects TRBV19 to TRBJ2-7, with a tentative D call TRBD1 (5 bases). Between the trimmed V and J ends, which lost 3 bases and 3 bases, there was a span of 9 bases. There are 13 residues in the CDR3. Germline CDR1 and CDR2: LNHDA and SQIVND (reference sequence). The CDR3 loop is CASSINRLYEQYF. The DNA for the CDR3 is TGTGCCAGTAGTATCAACAGGCTCTACGAGCAGTACTTC.

J is TRBJ1-5 and V is TRBV19, with 7 bases matching TRBD1. The CDR3 extends over 16 amino acids. The germline V gene encodes CDR1 LNHDA and CDR2 SQIVND (reference sequence). After removal of 3 bases from V and 1 base from J, the junction contained 6 bases not matched to a gene. CDR3 sequence: CASSIEQGRSNQPQHF. For the CDR3, the DNA is TGTGCCAGTAGTATTGAACAGGGGCGAAGCAATCAGCCCCAGCATTTT.

The V and J genes are TRBV2 and TRBJ1-4, with D maybe TRBD1 (6 bases). Germline V gene lookup returns CDR1 SNHLY and CDR2 FYNNEI. Trimming pared 8 bases from V and 5 bases from J, leaving 15 bases between. The CDR3 consists of 14 residues. DNA of the CDR3: TGTGCCAGCGTCGACCTGAGGGGGAATGAAAAACTGTTTTTT. Encoded protein: CASVDLRGNEKLFF.

This clone was counted between two and nine times. The V gene is TRBV9, the J gene TRBJ2-2; maybe TRBD1 (5 bases). Germline lookup yields CDR1 SGDLS and CDR2 YYNGEE. With 0 bases removed from V and 4 bases from J, the gap between germline ends came to 10 bases. The CDR3 sequence is 15 residues long. The CDR3 spells CASSVVPGLTGELFF. CDR3 bases: TGTGCCAGCAGCGTAGTTCCAGGGCTCACCGGGGAGCTGTTTTTT.

The CDR3 DNA follows: TGTGCCAGTAGTGCTAGCGGGAGCTACAATGAGCAGTTCTTC. Protein: CASSASGSYNEQFF. This sequence joins TRBV19 and TRBJ2-1; 10 bases line up with TRBD2. Germline loops: CDR1 LNHDA, CDR2 SQIVND (reference sequence). The CDR3 loop spans 14 amino acids. V lost 5 bases and J lost 3; bases outside the gene matches: 1. The complete variable domain, with remaining parts taken from reference TRBV19 and TRBJ2-1, reads DGGITQSPKYLFRKEGQNVTLSCEQNLNHDAMYWYRQDPGQGLRLIYYSQIVNDFQKGDIAEGYSVSREKKESFPLTVTSAQKNPTAFYLCASSASGSYNEQFFGPGTRLTVL.

This clone was recorded a few times. V is TRBV9 and J is TRBJ2-2, with 7 bases matching TRBD2. The germline CDR1 and CDR2 sequences are SGDLS and YYNGEE. CDR3 length: 16 residues. V lost 2 bases and J lost 1; bases outside the gene matches: 5. The CDR3: CASSVTGLQNTGELFF. In nucleotides, the CDR3 is TGTGCCAGCAGCGTGACGGGACTACAGAACACCGGGGAGCTGTTTTTT.

In its sample, this clone was seen a few times. V and J are TRBV7-9 and TRBJ1-1, with D perhaps TRBD1 (6 bases). CDR3 length: 16 amino acids. The V gene lost 10 bases and the J gene lost 1 base, with 22 bases spanning the gap. Germline V CDR1 and CDR2: SEHNR, FQNEAQ (reference sequence). This CDR3 is CANTIMGGGTNTEAFF. The DNA of the CDR3 is TGTGCCAACACTATCATGGGTGGGGGCACGAACACTGAAGCTTTCTTT.

This clone has just a few counts. This chain connects TRBV5-1 to TRBJ1-6; 7 bases are a match to TRBD1. This CDR3 contains 18 residues. V lost 4 bases to trimming and J lost 0 bases; unmatched junction nucleotides: 10. In germline, CDR1 is SGHRS, CDR2 YFSETQ. CDR3 nucleotides: TGCGCCAGCAGCCTACAGGGGCCCGATAGCTCCTATAATTCACCCCTCCACTTT. Encoded protein: CASSLQGPDSSYNSPLHF.